This TCR beta chain originates from a study of cytomegalovirus exposure and HLA in healthy donors. Overall study findings and caveats: The investigators catalogued 164 TCR beta chains as cytomegalovirus-associated.

The J segment lost 10 bases and the V segment lost 2 bases, leaving 5 bases of the junction unmatched. Looked up from germline, CDR1 is SNHLY and CDR2 is FYNNEI. CDR3 length: 14 residues. Comments on this clone: Its antigen is unidentified.

PCR primers comprised 60 Vbeta and 13 Jbeta primers. The method was immunoSEQ multiplex PCR; TCRdb's version includes in-frame clones alone and lacks a portion of them. The repertoire holds 110,000 or so clones, with over 65% as singletons. Material: PBMCs. The chain is built from TRBV2 and TRBJ1-6, with 7 bases that match TRBD1. This receptor was identified in a middle-aged woman in good health and CMV-seropositive. The CDR3 DNA sequence: TGTGCCAGCAGTGAAAGGGGGACAGACTCACCCCTCCACTTT. As protein: CASSERGTDSPLHF.